The 11 T cell receptor beta chains reported below all come from one sample, sequenced in a study of T cell repertoires in cytomegalovirus infection. Their recognized antigens are unknown. From the reads, TCRdb called clonotypes with MiXCR, one entry per CDR3 protein. The table shows around 770,000 distinct CDR3 sequences, with roughly 29% occurring only once. The material sequenced was cultured CD8+ T cells from PBMCs, taken from culture after CMV antigen stimulation. The receptor source for this set is a human donor in good health (CMV status not recorded). Some clones in this sample may be carry-over from other donors' samples.

The V and J genes are TRBV20-1 and TRBJ1-6; D possibly corresponds to TRBD1 (5 bases). CDR3 length: 14 residues. Germline V lookup: CDR1 DFQATT, CDR2 SNEGSKA (reference sequence). The CDR3 bases are TGCAGGCTACGTGGGGCAAAACCAGATTCACCCCTCCACTTT. It encodes CRLRGAKPDSPLHF.

Ten or more counts support this clonotype. The J gene is TRBJ1-2, the V gene TRBV12-3 or TRBV12-4, with unresolved D. The CDR3 runs 13 residues. Trimming removed 5 bases at V and 4 bases at J, with 11 bases between. This CDR3 reads CASSPWALYGYTF. DNA of the CDR3: TGTGCCAGCAGTCCCTGGGCGCTCTATGGCTACACCTTC.

The table lists this clonotype with a few counts. The chain recombines TRBV27 with TRBJ2-4, with D possibly being TRBD1 or TRBD2 (5 bases each). The germline gives CDR1 MNHEY, CDR2 SMNVEV (reference sequence). The CDR3 contains 13 residues. The V and J ends lost 5 bases and 12 bases respectively, with 17 bases between them. The CDR3 DNA is TGTGCCAGCAGTCCCGGCCGCCCGGGACCTCAGTACTTC. Translation: CASSPGRPGPQYF.

This clonotype was counted ten times or more. This chain links TRBV7-9 with TRBJ2-4; 10 bases are shared with TRBD1. J gave up 0 bases and V 4 bases, and 9 bases lay outside the gene matches. This CDR3 is 18 amino acids long. The germline V gene encodes CDR1 SEHNR and CDR2 FQNEAQ (reference sequence). The CDR3 region is CASSSPGQGWRAKNIQYF. The CDR3 DNA reads as TGTGCCAGCAGCTCCCCGGGACAGGGGTGGAGAGCCAAAAACATTCAGTACTTC. Looking up the rest from reference TRBV7-9 and TRBJ2-4 gives the full variable domain: DTGVSQNPRHKITKRGQNVTFRCDPISEHNRLYWYRQTLGQGPEFLTYFQNEAQLEKSRLLSDRFSAERPKGSFSTLEIQRTEQGDSAMYLCASSSPGQGWRAKNIQYFGAGTRLSVL.

The chain couples TRBV18 to TRBJ2-3; D not resolved. V was clipped by 3 bases and J by 1 base, with 11 bases between them. This CDR3 has 15 residues. Germline CDR1 reads KGHSH; CDR2 reads LQKENI. The CDR3 protein is CASSPYESGTDTQYF. The CDR3 DNA follows: TGTGCCAGCTCACCTTATGAATCTGGCACAGATACGCAGTATTTT.

With respect to this clonotype: The junction departs from the called germline gene at one end, perhaps through a read error. The chain combines TRBV12-3 or TRBV12-4 with TRBJ1-1, with D hard to call. The CDR3 totals 8 residues. The CDR3 reads CASRNGDF. In DNA form, the CDR3 reads TGTGCCAGCAGGAACGGGGACTTT.

This clonotype came up a few times. The V and J genes are TRBV29-1 and TRBJ2-1; TRBD2 is a possible D gene (6 bases). CDR1 is SQVTM and CDR2 is ANQGSEA in the germline V gene. This CDR3 is 14 amino acids long. V dropped 6 bases and J dropped 2 bases, with 14 bases sitting between them. The CDR3 DNA sequence: TGCAGCGTCGGGGGTACGCGTGCCTACAATGAGCAGTTCTTC. It translates to CSVGGTRAYNEQFF.

The chain links TRBV18 to TRBJ2-1, with TRBD1 matching 7 bases. V shed 3 bases and J 0 bases; nucleotides not matched to a gene: 8. The germline V gene encodes CDR1 KGHSH and CDR2 LQKENI. The CDR3 loop spans 17 amino acids. This CDR3 is CASSPPRGGYSYNEQFF. The CDR3 coding sequence is TGTGCCAGCTCACCTCCGAGAGGGGGCTACTCCTACAATGAGCAGTTCTTC. Together with reference TRBV18 and TRBJ2-1, the CDR3 gives the full variable domain: NAGVMQNPRHLVRRRGQEARLRCSPMKGHSHVYWYRQLPEEGLKFMVYLQKENIIDESGMPKERFSAEFPKEGPSILRIQQVVRGDSAAYFCASSPPRGGYSYNEQFFGPGTRLTVL.

The table lists this clonotype with a few counts. The V gene is TRBV27, the J gene TRBJ1-1, with 8 bases fitting TRBD1. The CDR3 length is 13 residues. J was trimmed by 12 bases and V by 8 bases; bases with no gene match: 14. Germline V CDR1 and CDR2: MNHEY, SMNVEV (reference sequence). CDR3 protein: CASFSVRDRKTFF. CDR3 nucleotide sequence: TGTGCCAGCTTCTCAGTCAGGGACAGGAAGACTTTCTTT.

This clonotype was seen a few times. The rearrangement uses TRBV7-9 and TRBJ2-1; 9 bases line up with TRBD2. The CDR3 runs 15 residues. J gave up 6 bases and V 3 bases, and 6 bases lay outside the gene matches. Looked up from germline, CDR1 is SEHNR and CDR2 is FQNEAQ (reference sequence). The CDR3 nucleotides are TGTGCCAGCAGCTTTCTAGCGGGGCCCTCCAATGAGCAGTTCTTC. Its protein is CASSFLAGPSNEQFF.

This clonotype was observed at least ten times. The chain links TRBV28 to TRBJ1-1, with a weak D call TRBD1 (5 bases). CDR3 length: 16 residues. The germline V and J ends were trimmed by 7 bases and 5 bases, with 23 bases remaining between them. Germline V CDR1 and CDR2: MDHEN, SYDVKM. The CDR3 region is CASTGEQGRARTEAFF. CDR3 DNA sequence: TGTGCCAGCACCGGGGAGCAGGGACGGGCTAGGACTGAAGCTTTCTTT.